This TCR beta chain comes out of a study of blood T cells in healthy people across ages. Broader study findings: Relative to aged donors, long-lived donors carried more naive CD4+ cells and displayed higher diversity. Researchers deemed the diversity estimates from one million T cells underestimates.

The CDR3 spans 15 residues. V was cut by 10 bases and J by 4 bases, with 20 bases left in between. Germline V lookup: CDR1 MNHEY, CDR2 SVGAGI. Next came a second PCR, run for about 7 to 12 cycles, which used a sample-barcoded 5' primer along with a J-beta primer mix. TCRdb reanalysed the 5' RACE reads using MiXCR and keeps one entry per CDR3 protein. The repertoire holds more than 800,000 distinct CDR3 sequences, with roughly 45% as singletons. This clonotype was seen only a few times. Its antigen is currently unknown. Sequenced input: blood. This receptor was taken from a woman aged 55-70 years in good health. This rearrangement joins TRBV6-5 to TRBJ2-1; D might be TRBD1 (7 bases). The CDR3 coding sequence is TGTGCCACCCGACAGGCGGGACAGCTTTACAATGAGCAGTTCTTC. Its translation is CATRQAGQLYNEQFF.